Relative to its sample, the clone carrying this T cell receptor beta chain is medium-sized. This specimen belongs to a study of TIL therapy for anti-PD-1-resistant metastatic lung cancer. This was the immunoSEQ v3 assay. Sequencing was performed with immunoSEQ multiplex PCR; in TCRdb, only in-frame clones are kept and a portion is missing. The table records thousands of clones, over 65% of them present only once. Trimming removed 3 bases from V and 8 bases from J, with 6 bases in between. Germline V gives CDR1 SGHDT, CDR2 YYEEEE. This CDR3 has 12 residues. The time point here: pre-treatment sample, taken before nivolumab and TIL therapy. The tumor samples were excised metastases, mostly pleural nodules or supraclavicular lymph nodes.

The specimen was tumor tissue, collected at baseline. The TCR comes from a person between 30 and 79 years old with non-small cell lung cancer. V and J are TRBV5-6 and TRBJ1-6; no reliable D call. CDR3 DNA sequence: TGTGCCAGCAGCTCTCGACATTCACCCCTCCACTTT. It yields the protein CASSSRHSPLHF.